Here is one TCR beta chain with its context. Its antigen is undetermined. One junction end disagrees with the germline gene, perhaps due to a read error. Isolated RNA was reverse transcribed in full, so expressed TCRB transcripts were sequenced. Generated by immunoSEQ multiplex PCR, the TCRdb table keeps only in-frame clones and is missing some. This sample has roughly 330,000 clones, with 11% found just once. Germline lookup yields CDR1 SGHNT and CDR2 YYREEE (reference sequence). The CDR3 totals 19 residues. The data belong to a study of beta chain features in type 1 diabetes. Overall study findings and caveats: More deletions and fewer insertions at VDJ junctions were seen in type 1 diabetes patients.

The TCR comes from a woman under 40 in good health. The specimen was naive CD4+ T cells from blood. The chain combines TRBV5-4 with TRBJ1-1; 11 positions match TRBD1. CDR3 residues: CASSHNPRTGGYSNTEAFF. CDR3 coding DNA: TGCGCCAGCAGCCACAATCCGCGGACAGGGGGCTATTCGAACACTGAAGCTTTCTTT. Full variable domain (outside the CDR3, taken from reference TRBV5-4 and TRBJ1-1): ETGVTQSPTHLIKTRGQQVTLRCSSQSGHNTVSWYQQALGQGPQFIFQYYREEENGRGNFPPRFSGLQFPNYSSELNVNALELDDSALYLCASSHNPRTGGYSNTEAFFGQGTRLTVV.